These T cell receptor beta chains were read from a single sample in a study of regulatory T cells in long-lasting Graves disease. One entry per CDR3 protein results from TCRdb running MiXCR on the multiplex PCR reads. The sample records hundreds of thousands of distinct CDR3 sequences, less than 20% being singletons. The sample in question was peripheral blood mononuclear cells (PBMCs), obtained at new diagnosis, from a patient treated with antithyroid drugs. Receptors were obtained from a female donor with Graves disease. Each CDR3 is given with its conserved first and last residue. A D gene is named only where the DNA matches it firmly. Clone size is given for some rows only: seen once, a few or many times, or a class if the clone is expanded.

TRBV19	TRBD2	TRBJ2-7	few	TGTGCCAGTAGTAACCCCGGGACTAGTTACGAGCAGTACTTC	CASSNPGTSYEQYF
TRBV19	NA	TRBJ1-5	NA	TGTGCCAGTAGTATCGGACCGCGCAATCAGCCCCAGCATTTT	CASSIGPRNQPQHF
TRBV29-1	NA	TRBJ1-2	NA	TGCAGCGTTGAAAGACAGGAGCTTTTGGATGGCTACACCTTC	CSVERQELLDGYTF
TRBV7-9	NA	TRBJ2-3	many	TGTGCCAGCAGCGTACAGGGTCATACGCAGTATTTT	CASSVQGHTQYF
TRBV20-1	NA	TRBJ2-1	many	TGCAGTGCTCCCCCTCAGGGCAATGAGCAGTTCTTC	CSAPPQGNEQFF
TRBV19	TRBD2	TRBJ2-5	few	TGTGCCAGTAGTCCCCTGCCAGCGGGAGTGCTCGACGAGACCCAGTACTTC	CASSPLPAGVLDETQYF
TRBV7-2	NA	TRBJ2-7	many	TGTGCCAGCAGCCCCGCCGGTTACGAGCAGTACTTC	CASSPAGYEQYF
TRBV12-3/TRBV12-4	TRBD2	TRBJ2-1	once	TGTGCCAGCAGCAACCCTAGCGGGAGGGTGAATGAGCAGTTCTTC	CASSNPSGRVNEQFF
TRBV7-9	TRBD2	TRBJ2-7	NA	TGTGCCAGCAGCCCCCGGACTAGCGGGGCATCCTACGAGCAGTACTTC	CASSPRTSGASYEQYF
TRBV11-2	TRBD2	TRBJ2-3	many	TGTGCCAGCAGGACCAATAGCGGGAGGGGAGATACGCAGTATTTT	CASRTNSGRGDTQYF
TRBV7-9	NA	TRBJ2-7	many	TGTGCCAGCAGCTTAAGTTCGGCGGTCCCCCTCTCCTACGAGCAGTACTTC	CASSLSSAVPLSYEQYF
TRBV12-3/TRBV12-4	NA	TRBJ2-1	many	TGTGCCAGCAGTCCAGTTCCAATATCCTACAATGAGCAGTTCTTC	CASSPVPISYNEQFF
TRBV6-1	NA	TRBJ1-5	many	TGTGCCAGCAGTGAAGGAGCGGTCGGGGGCAATCAGCCCCAGCATTTT	CASSEGAVGGNQPQHF